The 6 T cell receptor beta chains in this list originate from one sample, sequenced in a study of control samples from healthy donors and cancer patients. Clones were read by immunoSEQ multiplex PCR, and TCRdb kept only the in-frame ones, dropping some. The sample lists tens of thousands of clones; 91% were seen once. Source material: PBMCs. Source of these receptors: a woman between 40 and 50 years old with head and neck cancer.

This clone was seen just once. V is TRBV28 and J is TRBJ1-5; D gene ambiguous. Trimming took 4 bases from V and 5 from J, leaving 6 bases between them. Germline values: CDR1 MDHEN, CDR2 SYDVKM. The CDR3 length is 12 residues. This CDR3 is CASSSFDQPQHF. The CDR3 nucleotides read TGTGCCAGCAGTTCGTTCGATCAGCCCCAGCATTTT.

The V call is TRBV3-1 (or the pseudogene TRBV3-2), the J call TRBJ2-2; 7 positions agree with TRBD2. With 3 bases clipped from V and 6 bases from J, the junction kept 1 base outside the gene matches. This CDR3 has 13 amino acids. Germline V gene lookup returns CDR1 LGHDT and CDR2 YNNKEL (reference sequence). CDR3 coding DNA: TGTGCCAGCAGCCAGAGCGGGGCCGGGGAGCTGTTTTTT. Translated, it gives CASSQSGAGELFF.

The J gene is TRBJ2-7, the V gene TRBV4-1; 7 bases align to TRBD2. This CDR3 comprises 16 residues. CDR1 MGHRA and CDR2 YSYEKL come from the germline V gene. J gave up 5 bases and V 2 bases, and 12 bases lay outside the gene matches. The CDR3 DNA reads TGCGCCAGCAGCCAAAAGCTCGCGGGAGAGGCACACGAGCAGTACTTC. This translates into CASSQKLAGEAHEQYF.

The chain links TRBV19 to TRBJ1-1; D is undetermined. The CDR3 runs 13 residues. Germline CDR1 and CDR2: LNHDA and SQIVND (reference sequence). V was pared by 7 bases and J by 1 base, with 10 bases between. CDR3 DNA: TGTGCCAGTAAAGTCTGGGGGAACACTGAAGCTTTCTTT. Translated: CASKVWGNTEAFF.

The chain is built from TRBV7-9 and TRBJ2-7; unclear D gene. The CDR3 extends over 13 amino acids. V was clipped by 0 bases and J by 7 bases, with 10 bases between them. Germline-derived CDR1 and CDR2 are SEHNR and FQNEAQ (reference sequence). CDR3 sequence reads: CASSLAGVREQYF. The CDR3 DNA is TGTGCCAGCAGCTTAGCTGGGGTCCGGGAGCAGTACTTC.

This clone was seen once. This chain connects TRBV5-8 to TRBJ2-7, with D possibly being TRBD2 (6 bases). Germline V CDR1 and CDR2: SGHTS, YDEGEE. The germline V and J ends were trimmed by 2 bases and 0 bases, with 6 bases remaining between them. This CDR3 is 13 amino acids long. CDR3 loop: CASSFGGSYEQYF. CDR3 bases: TGTGCCAGCAGCTTCGGGGGCTCCTACGAGCAGTACTTC.